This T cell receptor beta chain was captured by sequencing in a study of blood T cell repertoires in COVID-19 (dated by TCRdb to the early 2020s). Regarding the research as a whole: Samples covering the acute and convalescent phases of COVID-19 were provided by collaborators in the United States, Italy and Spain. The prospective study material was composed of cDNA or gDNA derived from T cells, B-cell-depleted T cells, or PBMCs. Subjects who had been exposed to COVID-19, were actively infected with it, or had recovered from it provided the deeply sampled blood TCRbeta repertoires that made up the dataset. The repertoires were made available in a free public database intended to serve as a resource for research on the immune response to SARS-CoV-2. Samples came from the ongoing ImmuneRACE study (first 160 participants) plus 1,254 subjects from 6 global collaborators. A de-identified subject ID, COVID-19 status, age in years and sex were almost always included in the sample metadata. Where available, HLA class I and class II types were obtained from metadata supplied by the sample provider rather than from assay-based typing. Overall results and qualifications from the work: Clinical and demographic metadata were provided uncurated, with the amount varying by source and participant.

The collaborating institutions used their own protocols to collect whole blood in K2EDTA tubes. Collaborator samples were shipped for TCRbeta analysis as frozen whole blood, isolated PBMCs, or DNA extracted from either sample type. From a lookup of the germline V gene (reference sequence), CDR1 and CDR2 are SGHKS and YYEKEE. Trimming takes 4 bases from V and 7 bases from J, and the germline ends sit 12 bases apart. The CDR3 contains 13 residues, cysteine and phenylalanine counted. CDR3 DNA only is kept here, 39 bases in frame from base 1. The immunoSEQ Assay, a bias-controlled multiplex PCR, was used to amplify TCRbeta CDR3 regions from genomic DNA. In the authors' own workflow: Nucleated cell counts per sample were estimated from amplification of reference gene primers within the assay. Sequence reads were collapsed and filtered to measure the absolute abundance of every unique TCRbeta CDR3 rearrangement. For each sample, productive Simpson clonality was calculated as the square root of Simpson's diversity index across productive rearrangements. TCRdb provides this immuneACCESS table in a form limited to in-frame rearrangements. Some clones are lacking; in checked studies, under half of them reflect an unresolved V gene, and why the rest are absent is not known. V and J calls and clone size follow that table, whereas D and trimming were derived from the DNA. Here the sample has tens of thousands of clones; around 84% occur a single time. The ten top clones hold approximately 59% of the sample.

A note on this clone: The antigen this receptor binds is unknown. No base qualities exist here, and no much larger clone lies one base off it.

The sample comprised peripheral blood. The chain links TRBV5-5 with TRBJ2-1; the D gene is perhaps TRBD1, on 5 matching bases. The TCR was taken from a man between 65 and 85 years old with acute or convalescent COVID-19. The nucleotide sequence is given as TGTGCCAGCAGCCACGCTGGACAAAATGAGCAGTTCTTC. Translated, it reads CASSHAGQNEQFF.